What follows are 3 T cell receptor beta chains derived from one specimen sequenced in a study of blood T cell repertoires in COVID-19. Sequenced by immunoSEQ multiplex PCR; TCRdb stores in-frame clones only, minus some. The sample has some 200,000 clones; 86% are singletons. The source material was peripheral blood. Every receptor here comes from a woman over 75 in a cohort sampled during active or convalescent COVID-19.

This clone was detected a few times. The V gene is TRBV2, the J gene TRBJ1-6; D not certain. There are 13 residues in the CDR3. V was shortened by 7 bases and J by 7 bases, with 11 bases between the two germline ends. Germline V gives CDR1 SNHLY, CDR2 FYNNEI. The CDR3 is CASISDGNSPLHF. Written as DNA, the CDR3 is TGTGCCAGCATCAGTGACGGGAATTCACCCCTCCACTTT.

This clone was seen only once. The chain is built from TRBV19 and TRBJ1-2; the D is unclear. Germline V CDR1 and CDR2: LNHDA, SQIVND (reference sequence). The CDR3 totals 12 residues. V was cut by 5 bases and J by 8 bases, with 12 bases left in between. The CDR3 reads CASSPGVRGYTF. The CDR3 DNA sequence: TGTGCCAGTAGTCCCGGGGTTCGGGGCTACACCTTC.

The rearrangement links TRBV18 to TRBJ2-7; 7 nucleotides agree with TRBD1. Germline CDR1 reads KGHSH; CDR2 reads LQKENI. After removal of 0 bases from V and 7 bases from J, the junction contained 9 bases not matched to a gene. The CDR3 contains 15 residues. The CDR3 loop reads CASSPPATGRWEQYF. CDR3 DNA: TGTGCCAGCTCACCACCTGCGACAGGGCGGTGGGAGCAGTACTTC. The entire variable domain, with the rest obtained from reference TRBV18 and TRBJ2-7, is as follows: NAGVMQNPRHLVRRRGQEARLRCSPMKGHSHVYWYRQLPEEGLKFMVYLQKENIIDESGMPKERFSAEFPKEGPSILRIQQVVRGDSAAYFCASSPPATGRWEQYFGPGTRLTVT.